This T cell receptor beta chain appears in the sequencing data of a study of blood T cell repertoires in COVID-19. The method was immunoSEQ multiplex PCR; TCRdb's version includes in-frame clones alone and lacks a portion of them. The data contain some 190,000 clones, 80% of them singletons. Trimming stripped 4 bases from V and 4 bases from J, with 10 bases between. The CDR3 consists of 13 residues. Germline CDR1 and CDR2: LNHDA and SQIVND (reference sequence). The specimen sequenced was PBMCs or T cells enriched from blood (not recorded which). The chain uses TRBV19 and TRBJ1-2, with no clear D. This TCR was recovered from a man aged 25 to 40 with acute COVID-19. This CDR3 is CASSTSNSYGYTF. The CDR3 DNA follows: TGTGCCAGTAGTACCTCTAACTCCTATGGCTACACCTTC.